One sample yielded the 3 T cell receptor beta chains listed below, sequenced in a study of shared clonotypes between healthy human individuals. Profiled with immunoSEQ multiplex PCR; TCRdb holds only in-frame clones, not every one. The data contain some 650,000 clones, around 97% of them singletons. Sequenced: naive CD4+ T cells sorted from blood. Indicated subset: CD45RA+ positively selected. Source of these receptors: a woman in her 30s in good health.

The gene calls are TRBV28 and TRBJ2-3; the D gene is possibly TRBD1 (5 bases). Trimming stripped 7 bases from V and 2 bases from J, with 13 bases between. Germline CDR1 MDHEN, CDR2 SYDVKM. The CDR3 runs to 14 residues. The DNA of the CDR3 is TGTGCCAGCACCAAAGGGGTTATCACAGATACGCAGTATTTT. It is translated as CASTKGVITDTQYF.

This chain joins TRBV29-1 and TRBJ2-4; D remains ambiguous. The CDR3 is 14 residues long. Per germline, CDR1 SQVTM and CDR2 ANQGSEA. Deletions cut 6 bases from V and 0 bases from J, with 12 bases between. For the CDR3, the DNA is TGCAGCGTCCGACATCGTCTAGCCAAAAACATTCAGTACTTC. This encodes CSVRHRLAKNIQYF.

Remarks on this clone: The same CDR3 also results from other DNA sequences found in this sample. The DNA for the CDR3 is TGCGCCAGCAGCTTAGCGGCGAGCACAGATACGCAGTATTTT. It yields the protein CASSLAASTDTQYF. The V gene is TRBV5-1, the J gene TRBJ2-3, with D maybe TRBD2 (5 bases). The CDR3 loop spans 14 amino acids. Trimming took off 2 bases at V and 0 bases at J, with 7 bases between the two ends. The V gene's germline CDR1 is SGHRS and CDR2 YFSETQ.